These 2 T cell receptor beta chains were all obtained from the same sample, sequenced in a study of CD8+CD57+ T cells in acquired aplastic anemia. Genomic DNA, serving as template, underwent TCR beta VDJ and CDR3 profiling. TCRdb re-analysed the reads in MiXCR, keeping a single row per CDR3 protein. The sample shows 100,000 to 120,000 distinct CDR3 sequences, approximately 48% of them seen only once. The sequencing input was sorted CD4+, CD8+, or CD8+CD57+ T cells (not recorded which) from PBMCs. The receptors come from a human donor in good health, serving as a control.

The chain is built from TRBV7-8 and TRBJ2-7; no reliable D call. Between the trimmed V and J ends, which lost 0 bases and 0 bases, there was a span of 6 bases. The CDR3 has 14 amino acids. Germline CDR1 SGHVS, CDR2 FQNEAQ. In DNA, the CDR3 is TGTGCCAGCAGCTTAGCGTCGAGCTCCTACGAGCAGTACGTC. It codes for CASSLASSSYEQYV.

This clonotype was recorded only once. A much larger clonotype is one base distant, so this may be a read error. The J gene is TRBJ2-5, the V gene TRBV6-1, with D perhaps TRBD2 (6 bases). V was clipped by 8 bases and J by 1 base, with 20 bases between them. Germline loops: CDR1 MNHNS, CDR2 SASEGT. The CDR3 length is 16 residues. This CDR3 reads CASWPGDLYSQETQYF. The DNA for the CDR3 is TGTGCCAGCTGGCCGGGGGATCTGTATAGCCAAGAGACCCAGTACTTC.